This entry features one T cell receptor (beta chain) sequence. Per the original methods: Counts of nucleated cells, estimated from reference gene primer amplification, were obtained. TCRdb's table, derived via immunoSEQ multiplex PCR, lists solely in-frame clones and lacks some. V and J calls and clone size are copied from that table; D and trimming were computed from the DNA. The sample contains some 250,000 clones, more than 75% of which appear only once. Per germline, CDR1 SGHTA and CDR2 FQGTGA. V was pared by 0 bases and J by 6 bases, with 2 bases of the junction left unmatched. The CDR3 length is 14 residues. This sample stems from a study of blood T cell repertoires in COVID-19. Whole-study context: Samples taken during acute and convalescent COVID-19 were collected in the United States, Italy and Spain. T cells, B-cell-depleted T cells, or PBMCs supplied cDNA or gDNA.

The clonotype comes from a woman aged 25-40 years who had recovered from COVID-19. V is TRBV7-3 and J is TRBJ2-1, with TRBD2 matching 7 bases. The sequenced material came from peripheral blood. The CDR3 reads CASSLTGEGNEQFF. In nucleotides, the CDR3 is TGTGCCAGCAGCTTAACAGGGGAGGGCAATGAGCAGTTCTTC. The whole variable domain, filled in from reference TRBV7-3 and TRBJ2-1, reads GAGVSQTPSNKVTEKGKYVELRCDPISGHTALYWYRQSLGQGPEFLIYFQGTGAADDSGLPNDRFFAVRPEGSVSTLKIQRTERGDSAVYLCASSLTGEGNEQFFGPGTRLTVL.